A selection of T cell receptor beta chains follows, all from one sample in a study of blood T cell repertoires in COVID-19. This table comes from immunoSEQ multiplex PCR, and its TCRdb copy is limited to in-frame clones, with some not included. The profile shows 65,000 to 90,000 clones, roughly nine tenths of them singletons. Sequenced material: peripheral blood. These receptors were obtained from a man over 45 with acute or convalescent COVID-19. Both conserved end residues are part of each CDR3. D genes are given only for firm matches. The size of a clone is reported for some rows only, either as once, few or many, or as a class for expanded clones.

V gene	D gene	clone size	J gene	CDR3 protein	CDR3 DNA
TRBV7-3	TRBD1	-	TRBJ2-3	CASSRDRGTDTQYF	TGTGCCAGCAGCCGAGACAGGGGTACAGATACGCAGTATTTT
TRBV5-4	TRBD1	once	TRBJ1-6	CASRRTDRGFNSPLHF	TGTGCCAGCAGGCGCACGGACAGGGGATTTAATTCACCCCTCCACTTT
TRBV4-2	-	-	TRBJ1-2	CASSQELSDYGYTF	TGTGCCAGCAGCCAAGAATTGAGTGACTATGGCTACACCTTC
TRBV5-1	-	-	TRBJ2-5	CASSLGVAPLLQETQYF	TGCGCCAGCAGCTTGGGAGTAGCACCTCTGTTACAAGAGACCCAGTACTTC
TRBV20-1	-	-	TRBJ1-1	CSARNFPEAFF	TGCAGTGCTAGAAACTTCCCTGAAGCTTTCTTT
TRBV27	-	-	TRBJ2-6	CASSSLPSGANVLTF	TGTGCCAGCAGTTCTCTTCCCTCTGGGGCCAACGTCCTGACTTTC
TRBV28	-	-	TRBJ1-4	CASTRGGGEGKLFF	TGTGCCAGCACCCGAGGGGGGGGCGAGGGAAAACTGTTTTTT
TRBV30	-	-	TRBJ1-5	CAWSIAVNQPQHF	TGTGCCTGGAGTATAGCGGTCAATCAGCCCCAGCATTTT
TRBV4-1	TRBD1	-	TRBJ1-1	CASSQDPPGTGVRGTEAFF	TGCGCCAGCAGCCAAGACCCCCCCGGGACAGGGGTCAGAGGCACTGAAGCTTTCTTT
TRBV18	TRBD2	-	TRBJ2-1	CASSPTGTSGGNEQFF	TGTGCCAGCTCACCCACCGGGACTAGCGGGGGAAATGAGCAGTTCTTC
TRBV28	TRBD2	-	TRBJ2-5	CASSRGTSGVEETQYF	TGTGCCAGCAGTCGGGGGACTAGCGGGGTAGAAGAGACCCAGTACTTC
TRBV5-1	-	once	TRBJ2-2	CASSTGTSSGELFF	TGCGCCAGCAGCACGGGAACTAGCTCCGGGGAGCTGTTTTTT
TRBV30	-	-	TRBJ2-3	CAARLGGSTDTQYF	TGTGCCGCCCGACTTGGGGGGTCCACAGATACGCAGTATTTT
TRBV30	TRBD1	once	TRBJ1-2	CAWSYRATGGTLGYTF	TGTGCCTGGAGCTATCGGGCGACAGGGGGTACCCTTGGGTACACCTTC
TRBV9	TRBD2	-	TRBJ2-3	CASSVAGGLTSTDTQYF	TGTGCCAGCAGCGTAGCGGGGGGACTCACTAGCACAGATACGCAGTATTTT
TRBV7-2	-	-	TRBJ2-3	CASSSDYLSTDTQYF	TGTGCCAGCAGCTCGGACTATCTCAGCACAGATACGCAGTATTTT
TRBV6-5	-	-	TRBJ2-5	CASSPQGSGETQYF	TGTGCCAGCAGCCCACAGGGTTCAGGAGAGACCCAGTACTTC
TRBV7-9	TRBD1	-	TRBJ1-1	CASSFETGGKGKTEAFF	TGTGCCAGCAGCTTTGAGACAGGGGGGAAAGGAAAGACTGAAGCTTTCTTT
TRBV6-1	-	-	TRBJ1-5	CASSGRGGGHGNQPQHF	TGTGCCAGCAGTGGCCGGGGAGGGGGTCATGGCAATCAGCCCCAGCATTTT
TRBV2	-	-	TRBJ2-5	CASSIWSSGTQYF	TGTGCCAGCAGTATCTGGAGCTCCGGGACCCAGTACTTC
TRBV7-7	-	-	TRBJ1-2	CASRFNFNYGYTF	TGTGCCAGCAGATTTAACTTTAACTATGGCTACACCTTC
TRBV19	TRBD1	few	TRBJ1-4	CASWDSRGAGNEKLFF	TGTGCCAGTTGGGACTCCAGGGGGGCAGGGAATGAAAAACTGTTTTTT
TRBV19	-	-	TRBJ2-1	CASSIVAEGEQFF	TGTGCCAGTAGTATAGTGGCGGAGGGTGAGCAGTTCTTC
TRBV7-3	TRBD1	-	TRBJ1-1	CASSLIGTGNTEAFF	TGTGCCAGCAGCTTAATCGGGACAGGGAACACTGAAGCTTTCTTT